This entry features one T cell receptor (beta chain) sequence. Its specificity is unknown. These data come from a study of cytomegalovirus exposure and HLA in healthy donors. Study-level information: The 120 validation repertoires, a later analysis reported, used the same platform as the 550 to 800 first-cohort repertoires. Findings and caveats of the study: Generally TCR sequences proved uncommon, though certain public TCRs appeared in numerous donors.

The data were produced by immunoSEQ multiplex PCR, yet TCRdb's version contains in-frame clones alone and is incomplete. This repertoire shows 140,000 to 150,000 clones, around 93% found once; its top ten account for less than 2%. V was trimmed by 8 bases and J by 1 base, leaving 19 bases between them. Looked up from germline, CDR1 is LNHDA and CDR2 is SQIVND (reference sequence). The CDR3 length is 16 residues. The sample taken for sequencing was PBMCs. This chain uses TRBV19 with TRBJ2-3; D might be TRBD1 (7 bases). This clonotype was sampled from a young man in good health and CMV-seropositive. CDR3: CASAPTGGTGTDTQYF. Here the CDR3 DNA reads TGTGCCAGTGCACCCACCGGCGGGACAGGCACAGATACGCAGTATTTT. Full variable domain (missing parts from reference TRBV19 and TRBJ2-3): DGGITQSPKYLFRKEGQNVTLSCEQNLNHDAMYWYRQDPGQGLRLIYYSQIVNDFQKGDIAEGYSVSREKKESFPLTVTSAQKNPTAFYLCASAPTGGTGTDTQYFGPGTRLTVL.